The 20 T cell receptor beta chains given below trace back to one sample, sequenced in a study of shared clonotypes between healthy human individuals. This table comes from immunoSEQ multiplex PCR, and its TCRdb copy is limited to in-frame clones, with some not included. This table holds around 1,900,000 clones, around 95% found once. The naive CD8 subset, CD45RO-negative cells positively selected for CCR7, excluded terminally differentiated effector memory CD45RA+ cells. What was sequenced was naive CD8+ T cells from PBMCs. The receptor source for this set is a man aged 18 to 35 in good health. Some clones in this sample may be carry-over from other donors' samples.

For this clone: The sample contains more than one DNA sequence encoding this CDR3. The J gene is TRBJ2-1, the V gene TRBV4-1; D is possibly TRBD1 or TRBD2 (5 bases each). V was clipped by 1 base and J by 0 bases, with 10 bases between them. Germline V gene data show CDR1 as MGHRA and CDR2 as YSYEKL. The length of the CDR3 is 16 residues. CDR3 DNA: TGCGCCAGCAGCCAAGGTCCGGGGACCTCCTACAATGAGCAGTTCTTC. It is translated as CASSQGPGTSYNEQFF.

Written as DNA, the CDR3 is TGTGCCTGCAACAGGGGAGATACGCAGTATTTT. This gives the protein CACNRGDTQYF. The rearrangement uses TRBV7-9 and TRBJ2-3; 7 bases line up with TRBD1. Per germline, CDR1 SEHNR and CDR2 FQNEAQ (reference sequence). J gave up 5 bases and V 11 bases, and 4 bases lay outside the gene matches. CDR3 length: 11 residues.

The sample holds one count of this clone. This rearrangement joins TRBV4-1 to TRBJ2-7, with D tentatively TRBD2 (6 bases). V lost 4 bases and J 0 bases, leaving 13 bases between the germline ends. This CDR3 contains 15 residues. Germline CDR1 is MGHRA and CDR2 is YSYEKL. The CDR3 sequence: CASSPQVTSSYEQYF. Written as DNA, the CDR3 is TGCGCCAGCAGCCCTCAGGTGACTAGCTCCTACGAGCAGTACTTC.

This clone was observed a handful of times. The chain carries TRBV7-9 and TRBJ2-2; D gene ambiguous. This CDR3 region has 17 residues. Germline V CDR1 and CDR2: SEHNR, FQNEAQ (reference sequence). Between the trimmed V and J ends, which lost 1 base and 2 bases, there was a span of 14 bases. The DNA of the CDR3 is TGTGCCAGCAGCTTAGGTTGGACGAACCGCAACACCGGGGAGCTGTTTTTT. This encodes CASSLGWTNRNTGELFF.

The DNA of the CDR3 is TGTGCCAGCAGCTTAACAGGGTCGGACACTGAAGCTTTCTTT. Amino acid sequence: CASSLTGSDTEAFF. This rearrangement joins TRBV7-3 to TRBJ1-1; D not resolved. The CDR3 is 14 amino acids. Germline-derived CDR1 and CDR2 are SGHTA and FQGTGA. V dropped 0 bases and J dropped 3 bases, with 8 bases sitting between them.

This clone was seen just once. This chain joins TRBV7-6 and TRBJ2-7, with D tentatively TRBD1 (6 bases). This CDR3 contains 15 residues. With 2 bases removed from V and 3 bases from J, the gap between germline ends came to 14 bases. Germline V gene lookup returns CDR1 SGHVS and CDR2 FNYEAQ. CDR3 loop: CASSLSPGQYYEQYF. The CDR3, as DNA: TGTGCCAGCAGCTTAAGTCCAGGACAGTACTACGAGCAGTACTTC.

This clone has just one count. The same CDR3 arises from other DNA sequences in this sample as well. The V call is TRBV7-2, the J call TRBJ2-7; D is unclear. CDR1 is SGHTA, CDR2 FQGNSA, per germline. This CDR3 region has 12 residues. V gave up 3 bases and J gave up 1 base, with 4 bases separating them. CDR3 nucleotides: TGTGCCAGCAGCTTGGGTTCCTACGAGCAGTACTTC. It encodes CASSLGSYEQYF.

In its sample, this clone was seen once. The V gene is TRBV7-3, the J gene TRBJ2-1, with 10 bases matching TRBD2. V shed 5 bases, J shed 5 bases, and the junction held 6 bases outside the gene matches. The germline V gene encodes CDR1 SGHTA and CDR2 FQGTGA. CDR3 length: 15 amino acids. CDR3: CASSDRTSGHNEQFF. Written as DNA, the CDR3 is TGTGCCAGCAGCGACCGGACTAGCGGACACAATGAGCAGTTCTTC.

V is TRBV7-6 and J is TRBJ1-1; no firm D call. Germline V gives CDR1 SGHVS, CDR2 FNYEAQ. The CDR3 sequence is 14 residues long. The ends were cut back, 0 bases at V and 4 bases at J, with 9 bases in the middle. The chain's CDR3 is CASSLADRSTEAFF. CDR3 nucleotide sequence: TGTGCCAGCAGCTTAGCGGACCGTAGCACTGAAGCTTTCTTT.

CDR3 bases: TGTGCCAGCAGTTTAATAGGGGGCGCATCCTACGAGCAGTACTTC. As protein: CASSLIGGASYEQYF. The chain carries TRBV28 and TRBJ2-7, with TRBD1 matching over 7 bases. V gave up 2 bases and J gave up 1 base; unmatched junction bases: 5. Germline V gene sequence: CDR1 MDHEN, CDR2 SYDVKM. This CDR3 is 15 amino acids long.

The V and J genes are TRBV7-8 and TRBJ1-3; D remains ambiguous. Trimming took 3 bases from V and 1 from J, leaving 10 bases between them. The CDR3 contains 15 residues. CDR1 and CDR2 from the germline V gene are SGHVS and FQNEAQ. Written as DNA, the CDR3 is TGTGCCAGCAGCTTTGGAGCGGGATCTGGAAACACCATATATTTT. It specifies CASSFGAGSGNTIYF.

In the case of this clone: Other DNA sequences within the sample encode an identical CDR3. CDR3 DNA: TGCAGCGCAAGGACTAGCGGTTACAATGAGCAGTTCTTC. Its protein is CSARTSGYNEQFF. The rearrangement uses TRBV29-1 and TRBJ2-1, with TRBD2 identical over 10 bases. The V segment lost 7 bases and the J segment 4 bases; nucleotides outside the gene matches: 4. The CDR3 covers 13 residues. Germline CDR1 SQVTM, CDR2 ANQGSEA.

The J gene is TRBJ1-1, the V gene TRBV28, with D hard to call. The CDR3 runs 19 residues. V was pared by 3 bases and J by 0 bases, with 23 bases between. Germline CDR1 MDHEN, CDR2 SYDVKM. CDR3 sequence reads: CASSFHRRVQVIMNTEAFF. The CDR3 DNA reads TGTGCCAGCAGTTTCCATCGCCGGGTCCAGGTGATCATGAACACTGAAGCTTTCTTT.

The sample holds one count of this clone. The chain carries TRBV7-9 and TRBJ2-1; D remains unclear. CDR3 length: 13 residues. Germline CDR1 SEHNR, CDR2 FQNEAQ (reference sequence). With 0 bases removed from V and 8 bases from J, the gap between germline ends came to 8 bases. This CDR3 is CASSLALVDEQFF. CDR3 sequence (DNA): TGTGCCAGCAGCTTAGCCCTGGTCGATGAGCAGTTCTTC.

J is TRBJ2-1 and V is TRBV10-3, with 8 bases identical to TRBD2. CDR3 length: 16 residues. The V and J ends lost 3 bases and 6 bases, in that order; junction bases with no gene match: 10. Germline-derived CDR1 and CDR2 are ENHRY and SYGVKD. The CDR3 is CAISDLPGLGPNEQFF. The CDR3 coding sequence is TGTGCCATCAGTGACCTCCCGGGACTAGGTCCCAATGAGCAGTTCTTC.

The chain carries TRBV6-1 and TRBJ2-3, with TRBD1 identical over 9 bases. The V gene's germline CDR1 is MNHNS and CDR2 SASEGT. With 2 bases clipped from V and 6 bases from J, the junction kept 6 bases outside the gene matches. The CDR3 consists of 15 residues. The CDR3 loop is CASSEWGTGSDTQYF. CDR3 DNA: TGTGCCAGCAGTGAATGGGGGACAGGGTCCGATACGCAGTATTTT.

V and J are TRBV15 and TRBJ1-4; perhaps TRBD1 as D (5 bases). This CDR3 has 15 amino acids. Germline assignment: CDR1 LNHNV and CDR2 YYDKDF (reference sequence). Trimming pared 4 bases from V and 7 bases from J, leaving 16 bases between. In DNA, the CDR3 is TGTGCCACCAGCAAAGGGCAGGGCGTGGGTGAAAAACTGTTTTTT. Its translation is CATSKGQGVGEKLFF.

The chain carries TRBV15 and TRBJ2-5, with TRBD1 matching over 7 bases. Per germline, CDR1 LNHNV and CDR2 YYDKDF (reference sequence). Unmatched junction bases numbered 8, after V lost 8 bases and J lost 2 bases. The CDR3 length is 14 residues. The CDR3 region has the DNA TGTGCCACCTTGACAGGGATAGGGCAAGAGACCCAGTACTTC. Its translation: CATLTGIGQETQYF.

The chain uses TRBV2 and TRBJ2-3; D is unclear. This CDR3 is built from 14 residues. V lost 10 bases and J 6 bases, leaving 20 bases between the germline ends. Germline loops: CDR1 SNHLY, CDR2 FYNNEI. CDR3 loop: CATHDSVPFDTQYF. DNA of the CDR3: TGTGCCACACACGACTCGGTGCCATTCGATACGCAGTATTTT.

The chain recombines TRBV7-2 with TRBJ1-2, with D perhaps TRBD1 (5 bases). V lost 4 bases to trimming and J lost 0 bases, with 15 bases between them. Germline V gives CDR1 SGHTA, CDR2 FQGNSA. This CDR3 region has 16 residues. In DNA form, the CDR3 reads TGTGCCAGCAGCTCCCCCCAGGGCAGCCCTAACTATGGCTACACCTTC. This translates into CASSSPQGSPNYGYTF.